This is a list of T cell receptor beta chains from one sample in a study of technical replicates of blood from a few donors. Measured with immunoSEQ multiplex PCR; TCRdb has only the in-frame clones, and not every one. Of 95,000 or so clones detected, 85% to 95% appear once; the ten largest clones hold around 0.3%. Sequencing was performed on T cells isolated from PBMCs. The source of these receptors is a human donor in good health. Each CDR3 is given with its conserved first and last residue. D genes are given only for firm matches. Clone size, where shown, is once, few, many, or a class for clones that have expanded.

V gene,D gene,J gene,clone size,CDR3 DNA,CDR3 protein
TRBV29-1,NA,TRBJ2-2,NA,TGCAGCGCCCCCTCTGGGCGGGGCACCGGGGAGCTGTTTTTT,CSAPSGRGTGELFF
TRBV25-1,NA,TRBJ1-5,NA,TGTGCCAGCAGACAGGGATATCAGCCCCAGCATTTT,CASRQGYQPQHF
TRBV4-1,TRBD2,TRBJ2-3,NA,TGCGCCAGCAGCCAAGAAATTACTAGCGGGAGGGCAGATACGCAGTATTTT,CASSQEITSGRADTQYF
TRBV28,NA,TRBJ2-2,NA,TGTGCCAGTCAGGGGCAAGTCGGGGAGCTGTTTTTT,CASQGQVGELFF
TRBV30,NA,TRBJ1-1,few,TGTGCCTGGGCAGGGGATTTTAACACTGAAGCTTTCTTT,CAWAGDFNTEAFF
TRBV10-3,TRBD2,TRBJ2-7,NA,TGTGCCATCAGGGAACCGGGACTAGGACCCTACGAGCAGTACTTC,CAIREPGLGPYEQYF
TRBV6-1,TRBD1,TRBJ1-1,NA,TGTGCCAGCAGTCGGACAGGACGAGCTTTCTTT,CASSRTGRAFF
TRBV5-4,TRBD1,TRBJ2-7,NA,TGTGCCAGCAGCCTACACAGGGGGCAGGGCGAGCAGTACTTC,CASSLHRGQGEQYF
TRBV4-3,NA,TRBJ1-3,NA,TGCGCCAGCAGCCCTTCTGAGGGCGGAGGTGGGAACACCATATATTTT,CASSPSEGGGGNTIYF
TRBV6-5,NA,TRBJ2-2,NA,TGTGCCAGCAGTTTACAGGGGAACACCGGGGAGCTGTTTTTT,CASSLQGNTGELFF
TRBV27,TRBD2,TRBJ2-1,NA,TGTGCCAGCAGTTTAATCCCCGGGACTAGCGGGATTGACAATGAGCAGTTCTTC,CASSLIPGTSGIDNEQFF
TRBV11-2,TRBD2,TRBJ2-4,NA,TGTGCCAGCAGCTATCCTGAGCGGGAGACCAAAAACATTCAGTACTTC,CASSYPERETKNIQYF
TRBV28,TRBD1,TRBJ1-1,NA,TGTGCCAGCAGTTCGGGACAGGTCACTGAAGCTTTCTTT,CASSSGQVTEAFF
TRBV4-1,TRBD1,TRBJ1-2,NA,TGCGCCAGCAGCCAACGACAGGGGTTAGGTGGCTACACCTTC,CASSQRQGLGGYTF
TRBV28,TRBD2,TRBJ2-7,NA,TGTGCCAGCAGTTTCGGCGGGAGTAAATGGAGCGAGCAGTACTTC,CASSFGGSKWSEQYF
TRBV28,NA,TRBJ2-1,NA,TGTGCCACCGTGGGGGGACCGATACGGAATGAGCAGTTCTTC,CATVGGPIRNEQFF
TRBV4-1,NA,TRBJ2-2,NA,TGCGCCAGCAGCCAAAGGGACACGGGAGGCGGGGAGCTGTTTTTT,CASSQRDTGGGELFF
TRBV7-9,TRBD1,TRBJ2-7,NA,TGTGCCAGCAGCTTAGGAGGGACAGGGGGCTTAAACGAGCAGTACTTC,CASSLGGTGGLNEQYF
TRBV28,TRBD2,TRBJ2-5,few,TGTGCCAGCAGTCAGGGACTAGGGGCCCAGTACTTC,CASSQGLGAQYF
TRBV2,TRBD1,TRBJ1-2,NA,TGTGCCAGCATGGGACAGGGGGTCTATGGCTACACCTTC,CASMGQGVYGYTF
TRBV19,TRBD1,TRBJ1-5,NA,TGTGCCAGTAGTATAGATCAAGGGACAGGCAATCAGCCCCAGCATTTT,CASSIDQGTGNQPQHF
TRBV7-9,TRBD2,TRBJ2-1,NA,TGTGCCAGCAGCCCCAGGAGACTAGCTCCGGGCAATGAGCAGTTCTTC,CASSPRRLAPGNEQFF
TRBV4-3,TRBD1,TRBJ1-4,once,TGCGCCAGCAGCCAAGGAGGGACAGGGGCTGAAAAACTGTTTTTT,CASSQGGTGAEKLFF
TRBV9,NA,TRBJ2-1,NA,TGTGCCAGCAGCGTAAAACTAGCCTCCTACAATGAGCAGTTCTTC,CASSVKLASYNEQFF
TRBV9,TRBD2,TRBJ2-1,NA,TGTGCCAGCAGCGTGGCGGGAGACTTGAATGAGCAGTTCTTC,CASSVAGDLNEQFF
TRBV9,TRBD2,TRBJ2-2,NA,TGTGCCAGCAGCGAGGCGGGGGTGGGACTAGCGTCCACCGGGGAGCTGTTTTTT,CASSEAGVGLASTGELFF
TRBV4-1,TRBD2,TRBJ2-7,NA,TGCGCCAGCAGCCTCCGGACTAGCGGGAGCAACGAGCAGTACTTC,CASSLRTSGSNEQYF
TRBV10-2,NA,TRBJ1-1,NA,TGCGCCAGCAGTGGGTTTACAGGCCGGAACACTGAAGCTTTCTTT,CASSGFTGRNTEAFF
TRBV7-3,TRBD1,TRBJ2-5,NA,TGTGCCAGCAGCTTAAGGGACAGGGACGGGGAGACCCAGTACTTC,CASSLRDRDGETQYF
TRBV19,NA,TRBJ2-2,once,TGTGCCAGTAGTCCCCAGGTGGATACCGGGGAGCTGTTTTTT,CASSPQVDTGELFF
TRBV6-5,NA,TRBJ2-5,NA,TGTGCCAGCAGAACTACCGCAGGGGAGACCCAGTACTTC,CASRTTAGETQYF
TRBV5-1,NA,TRBJ2-2,once,TGCGCCAGCAGCCGTTTGCAGGACAGGAACACCGGGGAGCTGTTTTTT,CASSRLQDRNTGELFF
TRBV5-5,TRBD1,TRBJ1-1,once,TGTGCCAGCATTCCCAGGGGGATGAACACTGAAGCTTTCTTT,CASIPRGMNTEAFF